Given below is one TCR beta chain in context. This clonotype was picked up a small number of times. Its antigen is not yet known. No much larger clone exists at a distance of one base, and base qualities are not known. The data originate from a study of response to subunit inactivated influenza vaccine (dated 2018 in TCRdb). For context, the study as a whole: The study used deep quantitative T cell receptor repertoire profiling to track responses to a trivalent subunit inactivated influenza vaccine. Overall study outcomes, separate from this receptor: It was suggested by the authors that each seasonal influenza vaccination may recruit only a limited number of new T cells.

Library creation used RT-PCR. The sequencer listed for this sample is Illumina HiSeq 2500. Through fastp at Q25 and MiXCR, TCRdb rebuilt clones from the public reads, retaining in-frame beta chains. For every CDR3 protein sequence, its rows merge into one entry that carries the most common genes and DNA. This sample has some 180,000 distinct CDR3 sequences in its table, and around 9.2% of those were observed once. 9.5% to 13% of the sample lies in the top ten. V and J are trimmed by 4 bases and 7 bases, and the gene matches miss 9 bases of the junction. Including cysteine and phenylalanine, the CDR3 has 16 amino acids. Left in the record is the CDR3 DNA by itself, 48 bases read in frame from the first base. The germline V gene sets CDR1 to SGHRS and CDR2 to YFSETQ.

The clonotype originates from a man aged 45-65 years who received an inactivated influenza vaccine. Donor details come from another sample of the same person, matched by shared clones. This chain joins TRBV5-1 to TRBJ1-4; the central 11 bases match TRBD1. The sample was non-naive T cells sorted from PBMCs, taken on the day of vaccination. Taken with the paper, the label for cell subset or site translates to: memory T cell fraction. The DNA reads TGCGCCAGCAGCGGGGGACAGGGGGGACCGCGTGAAAAACTGTTTTTT. Its translation is CASSGGQGGPREKLFF.